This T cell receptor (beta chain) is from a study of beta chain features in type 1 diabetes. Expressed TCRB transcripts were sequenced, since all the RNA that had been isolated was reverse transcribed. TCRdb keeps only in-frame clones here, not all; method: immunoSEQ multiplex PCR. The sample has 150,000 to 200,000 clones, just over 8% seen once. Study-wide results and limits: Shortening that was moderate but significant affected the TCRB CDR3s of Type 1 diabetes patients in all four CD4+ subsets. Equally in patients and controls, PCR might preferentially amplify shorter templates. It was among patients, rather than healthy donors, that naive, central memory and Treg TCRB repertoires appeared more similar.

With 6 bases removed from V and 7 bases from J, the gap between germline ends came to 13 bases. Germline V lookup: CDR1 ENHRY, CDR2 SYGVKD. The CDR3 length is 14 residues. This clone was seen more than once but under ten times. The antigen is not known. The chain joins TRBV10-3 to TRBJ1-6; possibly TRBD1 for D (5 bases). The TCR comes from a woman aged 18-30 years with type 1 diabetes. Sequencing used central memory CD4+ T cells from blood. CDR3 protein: CAIRDDSKNSPLHF. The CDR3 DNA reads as TGTGCCATCAGGGACGACAGTAAGAATTCACCCCTCCACTTT.